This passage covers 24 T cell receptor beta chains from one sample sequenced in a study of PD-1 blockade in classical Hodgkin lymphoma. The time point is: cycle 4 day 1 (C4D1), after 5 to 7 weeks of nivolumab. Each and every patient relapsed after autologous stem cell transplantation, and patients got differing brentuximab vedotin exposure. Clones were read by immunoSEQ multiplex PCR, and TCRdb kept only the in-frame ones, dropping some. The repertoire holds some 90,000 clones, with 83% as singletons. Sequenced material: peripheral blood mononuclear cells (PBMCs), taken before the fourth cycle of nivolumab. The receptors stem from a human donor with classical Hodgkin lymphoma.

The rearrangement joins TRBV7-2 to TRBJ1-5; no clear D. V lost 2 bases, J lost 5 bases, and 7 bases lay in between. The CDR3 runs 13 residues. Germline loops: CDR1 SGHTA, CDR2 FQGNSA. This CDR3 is CASSLFVDQPQHF. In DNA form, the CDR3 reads TGTGCCAGCAGCTTATTTGTGGATCAGCCCCAGCATTTT.

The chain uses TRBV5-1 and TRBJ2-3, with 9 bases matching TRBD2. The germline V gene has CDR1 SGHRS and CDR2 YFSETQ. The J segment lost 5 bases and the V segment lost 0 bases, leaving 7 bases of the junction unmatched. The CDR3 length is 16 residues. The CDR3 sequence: CASSLELAGDLDTQYF. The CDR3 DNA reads TGCGCCAGCAGCTTGGAATTAGCGGGAGATCTAGATACGCAGTATTTT. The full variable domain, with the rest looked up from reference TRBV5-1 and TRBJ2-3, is KAGVTQTPRYLIKTRGQQVTLSCSPISGHRSVSWYQQTPGQGLQFLFEYFSETQRNKGNFPGRFSGRQFSNSRSEMNVSTLELGDSALYLCASSLELAGDLDTQYFGPGTRLTVL.

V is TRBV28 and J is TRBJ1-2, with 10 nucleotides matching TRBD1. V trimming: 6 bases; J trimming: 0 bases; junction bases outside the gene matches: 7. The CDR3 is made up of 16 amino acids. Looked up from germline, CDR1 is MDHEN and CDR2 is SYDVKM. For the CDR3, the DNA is TGTGCCAGCAGAATCGACAGGGGGCCTGCTAACTATGGCTACACCTTC. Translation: CASRIDRGPANYGYTF.

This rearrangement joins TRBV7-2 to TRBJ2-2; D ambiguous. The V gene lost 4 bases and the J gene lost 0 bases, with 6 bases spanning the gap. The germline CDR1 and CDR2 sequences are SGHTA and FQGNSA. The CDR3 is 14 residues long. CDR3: CASSSLPNTGELFF. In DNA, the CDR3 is TGTGCCAGCAGCTCCCTACCGAACACCGGGGAGCTGTTTTTT.

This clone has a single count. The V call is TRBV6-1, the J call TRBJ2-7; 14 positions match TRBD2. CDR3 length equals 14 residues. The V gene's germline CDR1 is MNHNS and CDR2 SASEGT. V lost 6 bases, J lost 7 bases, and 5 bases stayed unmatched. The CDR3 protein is CASRGTSGRGEQYF. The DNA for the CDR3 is TGTGCCAGCAGGGGGACTAGCGGGAGAGGGGAGCAGTACTTC.

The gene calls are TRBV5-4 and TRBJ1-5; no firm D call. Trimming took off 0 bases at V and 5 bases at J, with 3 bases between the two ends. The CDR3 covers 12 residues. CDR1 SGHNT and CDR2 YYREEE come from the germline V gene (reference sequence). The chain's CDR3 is CASSLGDQPQHF. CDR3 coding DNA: TGTGCCAGCAGCTTGGGTGATCAGCCCCAGCATTTT.

This CDR3 is CASTPRGTAADTQYF. The CDR3 coding sequence is TGTGCCAGCACCCCAAGAGGGACAGCAGCAGATACGCAGTATTTT. This chain joins TRBV25-1 and TRBJ2-3; 7 bases align to TRBD1. The J segment lost 4 bases and the V segment lost 7 bases, leaving 11 bases of the junction unmatched. This CDR3 has 15 residues. Germline V lookup: CDR1 MGHDK, CDR2 SYGVNS. Filled out from reference TRBV25-1 and TRBJ2-3, the complete variable domain reads EADIYQTPRYLVIGTGKKITLECSQTMGHDKMYWYQQDPGMELHLIHYSYGVNSTEKGDLSSESTVSRIRTEHFPLTLESARPSHTSQYLCASTPRGTAADTQYFGPGTRLTVL.

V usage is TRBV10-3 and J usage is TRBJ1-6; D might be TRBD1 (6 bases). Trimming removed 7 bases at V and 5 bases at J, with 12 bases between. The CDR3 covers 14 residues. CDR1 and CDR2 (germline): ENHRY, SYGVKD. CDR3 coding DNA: TGTGCCATCAACCGGGACAAAGATAATTCACCCCTCCACTTT. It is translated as CAINRDKDNSPLHF.

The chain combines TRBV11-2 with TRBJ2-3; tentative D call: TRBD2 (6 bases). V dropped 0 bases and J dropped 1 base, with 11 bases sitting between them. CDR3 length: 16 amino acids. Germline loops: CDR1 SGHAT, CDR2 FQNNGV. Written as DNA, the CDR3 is TGTGCCAGCAGCTTAGAAGGCGGCGGGGGCACAGATACGCAGTATTTT. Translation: CASSLEGGGGTDTQYF.

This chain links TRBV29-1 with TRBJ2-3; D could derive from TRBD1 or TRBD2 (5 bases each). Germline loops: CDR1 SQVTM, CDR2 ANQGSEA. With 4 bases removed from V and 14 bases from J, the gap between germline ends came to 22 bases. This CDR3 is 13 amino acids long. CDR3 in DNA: TGCAGCGTTGTGGGGACCCTCCCGGGGCCGCGGTATTTT. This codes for CSVVGTLPGPRYF.

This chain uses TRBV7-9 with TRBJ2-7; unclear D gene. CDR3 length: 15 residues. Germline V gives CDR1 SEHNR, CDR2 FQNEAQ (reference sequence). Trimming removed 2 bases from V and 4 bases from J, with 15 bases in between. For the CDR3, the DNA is TGTGCCAGCAGCTTATCCTGGCAGGCATTATACGAGCAGTACTTC. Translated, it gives CASSLSWQALYEQYF.

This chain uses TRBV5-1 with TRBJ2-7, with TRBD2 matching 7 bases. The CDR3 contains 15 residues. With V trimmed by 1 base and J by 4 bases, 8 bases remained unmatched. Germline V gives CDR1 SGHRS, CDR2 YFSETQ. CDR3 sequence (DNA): TGCGCCAGCAGCTTGTACGGGACTATAATATACGAGCAGTACTTC. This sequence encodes CASSLYGTIIYEQYF.

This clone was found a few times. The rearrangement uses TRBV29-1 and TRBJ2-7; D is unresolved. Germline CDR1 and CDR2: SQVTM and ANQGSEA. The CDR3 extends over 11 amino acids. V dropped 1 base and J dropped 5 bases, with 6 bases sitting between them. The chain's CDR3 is CSVEAFNEQYF. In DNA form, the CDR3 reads TGCAGCGTTGAAGCTTTCAACGAGCAGTACTTC.

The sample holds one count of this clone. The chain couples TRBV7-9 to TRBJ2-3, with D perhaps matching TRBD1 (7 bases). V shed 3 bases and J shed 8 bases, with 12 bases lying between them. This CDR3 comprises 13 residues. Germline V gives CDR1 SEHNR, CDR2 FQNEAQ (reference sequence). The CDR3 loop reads CASSFTQGGTQYF. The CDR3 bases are TGTGCCAGCAGCTTCACCCAGGGGGGTACGCAGTATTTT.

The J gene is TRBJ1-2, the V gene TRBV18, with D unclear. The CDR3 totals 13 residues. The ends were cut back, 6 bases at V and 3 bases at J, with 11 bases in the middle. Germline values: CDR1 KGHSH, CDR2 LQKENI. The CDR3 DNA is TGTGCCAGCTCCCCCTCTATGTACTATGGCTACACCTTC. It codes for CASSPSMYYGYTF. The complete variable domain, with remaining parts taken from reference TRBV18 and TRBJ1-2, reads NAGVMQNPRHLVRRRGQEARLRCSPMKGHSHVYWYRQLPEEGLKFMVYLQKENIIDESGMPKERFSAEFPKEGPSILRIQQVVRGDSAAYFCASSPSMYYGYTFGSGTRLTVV.

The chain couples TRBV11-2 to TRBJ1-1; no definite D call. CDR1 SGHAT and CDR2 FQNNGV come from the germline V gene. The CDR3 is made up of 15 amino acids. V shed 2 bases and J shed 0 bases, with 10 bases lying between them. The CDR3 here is CASSLQATVNTEAFF. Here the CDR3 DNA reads TGTGCCAGCAGCTTACAGGCGACGGTGAACACTGAAGCTTTCTTT.

CDR3 sequence (DNA): TGTGCCAGCAGTCAATTTGACGGGCGCTATGGCTACACCTTC. The encoded protein is CASSQFDGRYGYTF. J is TRBJ1-2 and V is TRBV6-5, with no clear D. The CDR3 contains 14 residues. Germline CDR1 reads MNHEY; CDR2 reads SVGAGI. The V end was cut by 5 bases, the J end by 4 bases, with 14 bases between.

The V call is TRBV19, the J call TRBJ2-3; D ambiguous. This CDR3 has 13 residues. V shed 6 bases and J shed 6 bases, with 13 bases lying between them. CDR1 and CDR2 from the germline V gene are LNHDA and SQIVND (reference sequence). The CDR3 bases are TGTGCCAGTAGCACCAGTCTCGCGGATACGCAGTATTTT. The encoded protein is CASSTSLADTQYF. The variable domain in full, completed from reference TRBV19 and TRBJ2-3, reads DGGITQSPKYLFRKEGQNVTLSCEQNLNHDAMYWYRQDPGQGLRLIYYSQIVNDFQKGDIAEGYSVSREKKESFPLTVTSAQKNPTAFYLCASSTSLADTQYFGPGTRLTVL.

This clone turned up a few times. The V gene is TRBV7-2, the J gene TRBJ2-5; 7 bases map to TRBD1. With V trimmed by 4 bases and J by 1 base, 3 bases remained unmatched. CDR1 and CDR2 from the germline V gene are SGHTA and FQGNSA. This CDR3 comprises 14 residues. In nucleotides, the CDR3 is TGTGCCAGCAGCTCACGGACAGGCCAAGAGACCCAGTACTTC. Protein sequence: CASSSRTGQETQYF.

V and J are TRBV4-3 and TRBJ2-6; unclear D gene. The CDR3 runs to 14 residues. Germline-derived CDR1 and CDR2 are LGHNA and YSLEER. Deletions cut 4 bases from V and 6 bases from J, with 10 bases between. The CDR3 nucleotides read TGCGCCAGCAGCCCACTCGGGCAGGCCAACGTCCTGACTTTC. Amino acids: CASSPLGQANVLTF.

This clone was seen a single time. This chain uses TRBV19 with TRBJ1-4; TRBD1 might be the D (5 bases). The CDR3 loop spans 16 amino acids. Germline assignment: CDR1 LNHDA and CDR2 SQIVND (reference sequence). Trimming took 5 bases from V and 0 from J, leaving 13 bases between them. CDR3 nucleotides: TGTGCCAGTAGTTCCCAGGGATTCGCAACTAATGAAAAACTGTTTTTT. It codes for CASSSQGFATNEKLFF.

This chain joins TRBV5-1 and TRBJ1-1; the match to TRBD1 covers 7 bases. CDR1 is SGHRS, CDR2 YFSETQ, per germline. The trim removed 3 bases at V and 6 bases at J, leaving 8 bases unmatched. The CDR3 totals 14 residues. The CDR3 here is CASSSETGRSEAFF. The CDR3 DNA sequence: TGCGCCAGCAGCTCAGAGACAGGGCGGTCTGAAGCTTTCTTT.

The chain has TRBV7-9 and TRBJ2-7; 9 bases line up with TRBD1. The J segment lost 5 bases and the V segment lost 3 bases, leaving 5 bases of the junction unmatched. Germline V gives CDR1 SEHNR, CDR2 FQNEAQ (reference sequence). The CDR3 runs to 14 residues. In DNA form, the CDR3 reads TGTGCCAGCAGCTTCGGGACAGGGAACCACGAGCAGTACTTC. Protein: CASSFGTGNHEQYF.

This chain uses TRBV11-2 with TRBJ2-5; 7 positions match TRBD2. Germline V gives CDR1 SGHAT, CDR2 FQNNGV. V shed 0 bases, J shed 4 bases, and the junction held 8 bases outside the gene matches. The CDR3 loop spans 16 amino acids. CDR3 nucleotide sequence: TGTGCCAGCAGCTTAGATCTGTGGGCTAGCGGAGAGACCCAGTACTTC. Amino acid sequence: CASSLDLWASGETQYF.